The 17 T cell receptor beta chains below come from one sample, sequenced in a study of blood T cells in healthy people across ages. Sample-barcoded 5' priming and a J-beta primer mix drove a second PCR of roughly 6 to 12 cycles. MiXCR, run by TCRdb on the 5' RACE reads, gives a single entry per CDR3 protein. This sample yields around 1,500,000 distinct CDR3 sequences, of which approximately 40% are seen a single time; roughly 7.7% belongs to the top ten. Sequenced: blood. These receptor sequences come from a woman aged 18-29 years in good health.

The rearrangement uses TRBV5-1 and TRBJ2-1, with 13 bases identical to TRBD2. The CDR3 totals 16 residues. Per germline, CDR1 SGHRS and CDR2 YFSETQ. V shed 5 bases and J 5 bases; nucleotides not matched to a gene: 7. The CDR3 region is CASSYGLAGADNEQFF. In nucleotides, the CDR3 is TGCGCCAGCAGTTACGGACTAGCGGGGGCGGACAATGAGCAGTTCTTC.

The V and J genes are TRBV20-1 and TRBJ2-7; the match to TRBD1 covers 9 bases. From germline, CDR1 is DFQATT and CDR2 SNEGSKA (reference sequence). Trimming at V came to 5 bases and at J to 0 bases, leaving 5 bases not matched to a gene. The CDR3 length is 14 residues. The CDR3 region has the DNA TGCAGTGCTGGGACAGGGAGAGCCTCCTACGAGCAGTACTTC. Translation: CSAGTGRASYEQYF.

This clonotype was detected a few times. The gene calls are TRBV6-6 and TRBJ2-5, with D perhaps being TRBD1 or TRBD2 (6 bases each). The CDR3 is 15 amino acids. CDR1 and CDR2 from the germline V gene are MNHNY and SVGAGI (reference sequence). Trimming removed 6 bases at V and 4 bases at J, with 18 bases between. The DNA of the CDR3 is TGTGCCAGCAGGGGGGGCCGGGCATTAGCAGAGACCCAGTACTTC. It specifies CASRGGRALAETQYF.

This clonotype came up a few times. The chain carries TRBV28 and TRBJ1-2, with no clear D. The germline gives CDR1 MDHEN, CDR2 SYDVKM. CDR3 length: 14 amino acids. The V gene lost 4 bases and the J gene lost 4 bases, with 13 bases spanning the gap. CDR3 sequence (DNA): TGTGCCAGCAGTTATTCACAAGGTCTCTATGGCTACACCTTC. This codes for CASSYSQGLYGYTF.

The rearrangement joins TRBV20-1 to TRBJ2-7; D gene unclear. The CDR3 sequence is 10 residues long. The V end was cut by 6 bases, the J end by 5 bases, with 8 bases between. The germline V gene has CDR1 DFQATT and CDR2 SNEGSKA (reference sequence). The CDR3 DNA reads as TGCAGTGCCCTAAGGGACGAGCAGTACTTC. It translates to CSALRDEQYF.

The rearrangement links TRBV5-5 to TRBJ2-1; maybe TRBD2 (6 bases). Germline V gene lookup returns CDR1 SGHKS and CDR2 YYEKEE (reference sequence). CDR3 length equals 14 residues. Trimming left V 2 bases short and J 7 bases short, with 13 bases between. CDR3 in amino acids: CASSFAGQGNEQFF. The CDR3 nucleotides are TGTGCCAGCAGCTTCGCGGGGCAAGGGAATGAGCAGTTCTTC.

The sample holds a few counts of this clonotype. The V gene is TRBV2, the J gene TRBJ2-3; D not certain. Germline loops: CDR1 SNHLY, CDR2 FYNNEI. The germline V and J ends were trimmed by 1 base and 2 bases, with 10 bases remaining between them. The CDR3 covers 15 residues. CDR3 sequence reads: CASSEGIPTTDTQYF. The CDR3 DNA is TGTGCCAGCAGTGAAGGTATTCCCACCACAGATACGCAGTATTTT.

The chain joins TRBV10-3 to TRBJ1-2; maybe TRBD1 (6 bases). CDR3 size: 14 residues. Trimming pared 5 bases from V and 6 bases from J, leaving 16 bases between. Germline V gives CDR1 ENHRY, CDR2 SYGVKD. The CDR3 loop reads CAISLLQGLNGYTF. The CDR3 nucleotides read TGTGCCATCAGTCTCCTTCAGGGGCTTAATGGCTACACCTTC.

The genes are TRBV27 and TRBJ2-3; tentatively, D is TRBD2 (6 bases). V was pared by 5 bases and J by 3 bases, with 18 bases between. This CDR3 is 16 amino acids long. The germline gives CDR1 MNHEY, CDR2 SMNVEV (reference sequence). CDR3 in DNA: TGTGCCAGCAGTCCATTTAGGGACTGGCTTACAGATACGCAGTATTTT. It specifies CASSPFRDWLTDTQYF.

The chain has TRBV20-1 and TRBJ2-3; 11 nucleotides line up with TRBD2. The CDR3 is 17 amino acids. Unmatched junction bases numbered 12, after V lost 5 bases and J lost 2 bases. The germline gives CDR1 DFQATT, CDR2 SNEGSKA (reference sequence). The CDR3 coding sequence is TGCAGTGCTTTACTAGCGGGGGCCCGAACCGCCACAGATACGCAGTATTTT. It is translated as CSALLAGARTATDTQYF.

The chain is built from TRBV20-1 and TRBJ2-1; D may be TRBD1 or TRBD2 (5 bases each). V lost 6 bases, J lost 9 bases, and 21 bases lay in between. The CDR3 has 14 residues. The V gene's germline CDR1 is DFQATT and CDR2 SNEGSKA (reference sequence). CDR3 bases: TGCAGTGCATCGGTCCCCTTGGGGGTCGGTGAGCAGTTCTTC. This gives the protein CSASVPLGVGEQFF.

A few counts support this clonotype. The chain carries TRBV20-1 and TRBJ1-2; D remains unclear. Trimming removed 4 bases from V and 6 bases from J, with 15 bases in between. The CDR3 covers 13 residues. In germline, CDR1 is DFQATT, CDR2 SNEGSKA (reference sequence). The CDR3 reads CSAKSASFDGYTF. The CDR3, as DNA: TGCAGTGCTAAATCCGCGAGCTTCGATGGCTACACCTTC.

The rearrangement joins TRBV5-1 to TRBJ1-1; 7 bases are shared with TRBD1. Trimming at V came to 4 bases and at J to 2 bases, leaving 8 bases not matched to a gene. This CDR3 has 15 amino acids. Germline-derived CDR1 and CDR2 are SGHRS and YFSETQ. This CDR3 is CASSAIGQENTEAFF. The CDR3, as DNA: TGCGCCAGCAGCGCGATCGGACAGGAAAACACTGAAGCTTTCTTT.

This clonotype was observed a handful of times. The chain links TRBV10-1 to TRBJ2-7; D call uncertain. Deletions cut 3 bases from V and 3 bases from J, with 9 bases between. This CDR3 is built from 13 residues. The germline V gene encodes CDR1 WNHNN and CDR2 SYGVQD (reference sequence). In DNA form, the CDR3 reads TGCGCCAGCAGTGAAGGGTATTTCTACGAGCAGTACTTC. Protein product: CASSEGYFYEQYF.

This clonotype has only a few counts. The V gene is TRBV5-1, the J gene TRBJ2-7; either TRBD1 or TRBD2 may supply D (5 bases each). This CDR3 spans 16 amino acids. The germline V gene has CDR1 SGHRS and CDR2 YFSETQ. V shed 1 base and J shed 0 bases, with 14 bases lying between them. The CDR3 sequence: CASSLLGGSSSYEQYF. The CDR3 DNA reads as TGCGCCAGCAGCTTGCTTGGGGGTTCAAGCTCCTACGAGCAGTACTTC.

The chain employs TRBV12-3 or TRBV12-4 and TRBJ2-3; TRBD2 aligns across 9 bases. After removal of 6 bases from V and 1 base from J, the junction contained 5 bases not matched to a gene. This CDR3 has 15 residues. CDR3 sequence reads: CASRGGTSRTDTQYF. CDR3 DNA sequence: TGTGCCAGCAGGGGGGGGACTAGCCGCACAGATACGCAGTATTTT.

This clonotype has just a few counts. The chain is built from TRBV9 and TRBJ2-1, with D perhaps TRBD2 (6 bases). This CDR3 is 14 amino acids long. V lost 7 bases and J 3 bases, leaving 14 bases between the germline ends. The germline gives CDR1 SGDLS, CDR2 YYNGEE. CDR3 sequence: CASGRGTDYNEQFF. The CDR3 bases are TGTGCCAGCGGGCGGGGAACAGACTACAATGAGCAGTTCTTC. Full variable domain (remainder filled in from reference TRBV9 and TRBJ2-1): DSGVTQTPKHLITATGQRVTLRCSPRSGDLSVYWYQQSLDQGLQFLIQYYNGEERAKGNILERFSAQQFPDLHSELNLSSLELGDSALYFCASGRGTDYNEQFFGPGTRLTVL.